This T cell receptor beta chain appears in the sequencing data of a study of blood T cells in healthy people across ages. Study conclusions and caveats: Unsorted PBMCs blocked a conclusive comparison of naive and antigen-experienced cells.

Primed by a sample-barcoded 5' primer and a J-beta primer mix, a second PCR proceeded for about 6 to 12 cycles. TCRdb redid the calling of the 5' RACE reads with MiXCR, one entry per CDR3 protein. The sample yields 650,000 to 700,000 distinct CDR3 sequences, 52% seen once. For this clonotype: Its matching antigen is unknown.

From germline, CDR1 is MNHEY and CDR2 SVGAGI. Trimming stripped 0 bases from V and 3 bases from J, with 19 bases between. There are 18 residues in the CDR3. This chain links TRBV6-5 with TRBJ2-3; D may correspond to TRBD1 or TRBD2 (5 bases each). Sample: blood. This sequence originates from a woman over 75 in good health. This chain's CDR3 is CASSYSGRSRGRTDTQYF. The CDR3 bases are TGTGCCAGCAGTTACTCAGGCAGATCGAGGGGTAGGACAGATACGCAGTATTTT.